The 32 T cell receptor beta chains given below trace back to one sample, sequenced in a study of CD8+ T cells in alopecia areata. The sample's treatment: oral pan-JAK inhibitor, 5-10 mg twice daily. After isolation, RNA underwent reverse transcription to generate cDNA as the sequencing template. Here immunoSEQ multiplex PCR was the method, and the copy in TCRdb shows in-frame clones only, minus some. The profile shows roughly 98,000 clones, 60% to 65% of them singletons. This sample comprised CD8+ T cells sorted from blood, obtained at week 4, from a patient treated with tofacitinib. These receptors were obtained from a human donor with alopecia areata.

This clone was seen a few times. Other DNA sequences in this sample translate to the same CDR3. The V gene is TRBV10-3, the J gene TRBJ2-1; 7 bases match TRBD1. V lost 0 bases, J lost 4 bases, and 6 bases stayed unmatched. CDR3 length equals 16 residues. Germline CDR1 and CDR2: ENHRY and SYGVKD. Written as DNA, the CDR3 is TGTGCCATCAGTGAGTCAGGACAGGCAGTTTACAATGAGCAGTTCTTC. Translated, it gives CAISESGQAVYNEQFF.

This chain connects TRBV7-2 to TRBJ2-1, with D possibly matching TRBD2 (7 bases). Between the trimmed V and J ends, which lost 5 bases and 5 bases, there was a span of 19 bases. This CDR3 region has 16 residues. Germline CDR1 and CDR2: SGHTA and FQGNSA. CDR3: CASSRTWGGPDNEQFF. The CDR3 bases are TGTGCCAGCAGCAGAACGTGGGGGGGCCCTGACAATGAGCAGTTCTTC.

The V and J genes are TRBV14 and TRBJ2-1; no clear D gene. Per the germline V gene, CDR1 is SGHDN and CDR2 is FVKESK. The CDR3 is 14 residues long. V gave up 4 bases and J gave up 6 bases, with 13 bases separating them. The CDR3 here is CASSRGRTVNEQFF. In DNA, the CDR3 is TGTGCCAGCAGCCGAGGACGGACGGTCAATGAGCAGTTCTTC.

This clone came up a few times. V usage is TRBV13 and J usage is TRBJ2-2; no firm D call. V was cut by 4 bases and J by 6 bases, with 6 bases left in between. In germline, CDR1 is PRHDT, CDR2 FYEKMQ (reference sequence). This CDR3 comprises 12 residues. CDR3 DNA sequence: TGTGCCAGCAGCTCCAGCGCCGGGGAGCTGTTTTTT. As protein: CASSSSAGELFF.

The chain carries TRBV27 and TRBJ2-7; 9 nucleotides align to TRBD2. Germline lookup yields CDR1 MNHEY and CDR2 SMNVEV (reference sequence). V lost 6 bases to trimming and J lost 5 bases; unmatched junction nucleotides: 11. This CDR3 has 15 amino acids. CDR3 nucleotide sequence: TGTGCCAGCAGCCCCTTTAGCGGGAGAAGGGACGAGCAGTACTTC. This codes for CASSPFSGRRDEQYF.

The chain links TRBV4-3 to TRBJ2-2, with 8 bases lining up with TRBD1. Germline V gene sequence: CDR1 LGHNA, CDR2 YSLEER. This CDR3 has 16 residues. After removal of 2 bases from V and 3 bases from J, the junction contained 5 bases not matched to a gene. In DNA form, the CDR3 reads TGCGCCAGCAGCCAACACGACAGGGGCGACACCGGGGAGCTGTTTTTT. This gives the protein CASSQHDRGDTGELFF.

The rearrangement links TRBV6-5 to TRBJ1-2, with a possible D match to TRBD1 (6 bases). The CDR3 spans 13 residues. The germline CDR1 and CDR2 sequences are MNHEY and SVGAGI. V lost 2 bases and J 8 bases, leaving 12 bases between the germline ends. The chain's CDR3 is CASSYGQNSGYTF. The CDR3 bases are TGTGCCAGCAGTTACGGACAGAATAGCGGCTACACCTTC.

The chain joins TRBV7-8 to TRBJ2-3; 7 bases map to TRBD2. Looked up from germline, CDR1 is SGHVS and CDR2 is FQNEAQ. The CDR3 loop spans 15 amino acids. The junction had 3 bases not matched to a gene; V was cut back by 2 bases and J by 1 base. This chain's CDR3 is CASSLKRGGTDTQYF. CDR3 nucleotides: TGTGCCAGCAGCTTAAAGCGGGGTGGCACAGATACGCAGTATTTT.

V is TRBV5-6 and J is TRBJ1-1; 7 nucleotides match TRBD1. J was trimmed by 11 bases and V by 4 bases; bases with no gene match: 8. This CDR3 has 12 residues. CDR1 and CDR2 (germline): SGHDT, YYEEEE. The CDR3 DNA is TGTGCCAGCAGCGAGCAGGGGGACGGGGCTTTCTTT. It translates to CASSEQGDGAFF.

This clone was picked up many times. The V gene is TRBV7-3, the J gene TRBJ2-7; D remains unclear. From germline, CDR1 is SGHTA and CDR2 FQGTGA. The CDR3 consists of 12 residues. V lost 6 bases and J lost 6, with 12 bases in between. CDR3 residues: CASSDVTGEQYF. CDR3 DNA sequence: TGTGCCAGCAGTGACGTTACTGGCGAGCAGTACTTC.

The chain joins TRBV6-5 to TRBJ2-2; D possibly uses TRBD1 or TRBD2 (5 bases each). V dropped 6 bases and J dropped 6 bases, with 17 bases sitting between them. The CDR3 is 15 residues long. From germline, CDR1 is MNHEY and CDR2 SVGAGI. The CDR3 sequence is CASSRESGGAGELFF. The CDR3 coding sequence is TGTGCCAGCAGCAGGGAGAGTGGGGGTGCCGGGGAGCTGTTTTTT.

The chain is built from TRBV5-6 and TRBJ1-1, with D unresolved. Germline CDR1 reads SGHDT; CDR2 reads YYEEEE. This CDR3 is built from 12 residues. V was pared by 1 base and J by 3 bases, with 4 bases between. DNA of the CDR3: TGTGCCAGCAGCTTGCTATACACTGAAGCTTTCTTT. It is translated as CASSLLYTEAFF.

The chain is built from TRBV29-1 and TRBJ2-1; D uncertain. The CDR3 is made up of 11 amino acids. Trimming stripped 4 bases from V and 6 bases from J, with 7 bases between. The germline gives CDR1 SQVTM, CDR2 ANQGSEA. DNA for the CDR3: TGCAGCGTTGTTTGGCTCAATGAGCAGTTCTTC. Residues: CSVVWLNEQFF.

The chain employs TRBV6-5 and TRBJ2-2, with 7 bases aligning to TRBD2. The CDR3 totals 16 residues. Trimming took 2 bases from V and 3 from J; bases not matched to a gene: 6. Germline V CDR1 and CDR2: MNHEY, SVGAGI. The CDR3: CASSYDGGTYTGELFF. CDR3 DNA: TGTGCCAGCAGTTACGACGGGGGGACCTACACCGGGGAGCTGTTTTTT.

The V gene is TRBV4-3, the J gene TRBJ1-2; TRBD1 agrees at 8 bases. With V trimmed by 1 base and J by 3 bases, 4 bases remained unmatched. Germline V gene sequence: CDR1 LGHNA, CDR2 YSLEER. CDR3 length: 15 residues. CDR3 in amino acids: CASSQVYRGDYGYTF. DNA for the CDR3: TGCGCCAGCAGCCAAGTATACAGGGGGGACTATGGCTACACCTTC.

Worth noting for this clone: Other DNA sequences in this sample translate to the same CDR3. The chain has TRBV14 and TRBJ1-1; no definite D call. V lost 1 base, J lost 0 bases, and 9 bases lay in between. Per germline, CDR1 SGHDN and CDR2 FVKESK. This CDR3 is built from 15 residues. The CDR3 loop is CASSQGNSLNTEAFF. The CDR3 DNA reads TGTGCCAGCAGCCAAGGAAACAGCTTGAACACTGAAGCTTTCTTT.

V and J are TRBV7-9 and TRBJ1-2; D unclear. The V gene's germline CDR1 is SEHNR and CDR2 FQNEAQ (reference sequence). V lost 1 base to trimming and J lost 4 bases, with 13 bases between them. The CDR3 runs to 15 residues. This chain's CDR3 is CASSLVGQPSYGYTF. CDR3 nucleotides: TGTGCCAGCAGCTTAGTCGGTCAACCCAGCTATGGCTACACCTTC.

J is TRBJ2-1 and V is TRBV6-5, with D possibly being TRBD1 or TRBD2 (6 bases each). Germline CDR1 reads MNHEY; CDR2 reads SVGAGI. This CDR3 has 15 amino acids. V lost 2 bases to trimming and J lost 6 bases, with 14 bases between them. CDR3 DNA sequence: TGTGCCAGCAGTTACCAACCCGAGGGGGGCAATGAGCAGTTCTTC. Encoded protein: CASSYQPEGGNEQFF.

The gene calls are TRBV6-6 and TRBJ2-3; the D is unclear. V lost 0 bases and J lost 4, with 11 bases in between. CDR3 length equals 15 residues. The germline V gene encodes CDR1 MNHNY and CDR2 SVGAGI (reference sequence). This CDR3 is CASSYSSWVADTQYF. In DNA, the CDR3 is TGTGCCAGCAGTTACTCGTCGTGGGTTGCAGATACGCAGTATTTT.

The chain has TRBV14 and TRBJ1-1, with D uncertain. The germline V gene encodes CDR1 SGHDN and CDR2 FVKESK. With 0 bases removed from V and 3 bases from J, the gap between germline ends came to 14 bases. The CDR3 runs 16 residues. CDR3 nucleotides: TGTGCCAGCAGCCAAGAATACAAAAAACGAGACACTGAAGCTTTCTTT. Residues: CASSQEYKKRDTEAFF.

The J gene is TRBJ2-5, the V gene TRBV12-5; 7 positions agree with TRBD2. Germline V CDR1 and CDR2: LGHNT, FRNRAP. The length of the CDR3 is 15 residues. V dropped 7 bases and J dropped 5; count of bases not matched to a gene: 13. This chain's CDR3 is CASALVLGGVETQYF. In DNA form, the CDR3 reads TGTGCTAGTGCCCTAGTGCTGGGGGGGGTCGAGACCCAGTACTTC.

The J gene is TRBJ2-2, the V gene TRBV7-2; TRBD2 agrees at 10 bases. The CDR3 spans 15 residues. Trimming at V came to 7 bases and at J to 5 bases, leaving 7 bases not matched to a gene. Germline CDR1 SGHTA, CDR2 FQGNSA. CDR3 sequence (DNA): TGTGCCAGCACTCTAGCGGGGGCCTATACCGGGGAGCTGTTTTTT. As protein: CASTLAGAYTGELFF.

To note about this clone: The junction departs from germline at one end; a sequencing error may be responsible. V gene TRBV25-1 combines with J gene TRBJ1-1; D unclear. The CDR3 is 14 amino acids. Germline CDR1 and CDR2: MGHDK and SYGVNS. The CDR3, as DNA: TGTACCAGCAGTGAAGTGGGCGGGAACACTGAAGCTTTCTTT. Its translation is CTSSEVGGNTEAFF.

The V and J genes are TRBV28 and TRBJ2-1; tentative D call: TRBD2 (5 bases). The CDR3 loop spans 16 amino acids. CDR1 is MDHEN, CDR2 SYDVKM, per germline. V gave up 5 bases and J gave up 0 bases, with 14 bases separating them. CDR3 amino acids: CASSLRTGSSYNEQFF. CDR3 DNA: TGTGCCAGCAGTCTGAGGACTGGGAGCTCCTACAATGAGCAGTTCTTC.

The chain recombines TRBV27 with TRBJ1-1; 11 bases map to TRBD1. Germline V gene data show CDR1 as MNHEY and CDR2 as SMNVEV (reference sequence). There are 14 residues in the CDR3. The J segment lost 6 bases and the V segment lost 7 bases, leaving 7 bases of the junction unmatched. CDR3 nucleotides: TGTGCCAGCAAGAAGGGACAGGGGGTCGCTGAAGCTTTCTTT. Translated, it gives CASKKGQGVAEAFF.

V is TRBV5-4 and J is TRBJ2-2, with D possibly being TRBD1 (6 bases). V dropped 4 bases and J dropped 1 base, with 20 bases sitting between them. Germline V gene sequence: CDR1 SGHNT, CDR2 YYREEE (reference sequence). CDR3 size: 18 residues. The DNA for the CDR3 is TGTGCCAGCAGCGTTCCTGATAACAGGGTGGGGAACACCGGGGAGCTGTTTTTT. Translating gives CASSVPDNRVGNTGELFF.

This chain connects TRBV27 to TRBJ1-2, with a tentative D call TRBD1 (5 bases). V dropped 5 bases and J dropped 7 bases, with 23 bases sitting between them. The CDR3 loop spans 16 amino acids. Germline values: CDR1 MNHEY, CDR2 SMNVEV (reference sequence). Here the CDR3 reads CASSPTAGLQGLGYTF. CDR3 DNA: TGTGCCAGCAGTCCCACCGCAGGGCTGCAGGGACTTGGCTACACCTTC.

This chain uses TRBV11-3 with TRBJ1-1; D not certain. The CDR3 contains 13 residues. CDR1 and CDR2 (germline): SGHNT, YENEEA. Trimming left V 5 bases short and J 1 base short, with 8 bases between. The DNA for the CDR3 is TGTGCCAGCAGCACCCAGCCGAACACTGAAGCTTTCTTT. Amino acids: CASSTQPNTEAFF.

The genes are TRBV29-1 and TRBJ1-1; D may be TRBD1 (6 bases). The CDR3 consists of 12 residues. Trimming took 5 bases from V and 7 from J, leaving 14 bases between them. Germline lookup yields CDR1 SQVTM and CDR2 ANQGSEA. This chain's CDR3 is CSVNNAGHEAFF. The CDR3 DNA reads TGCAGCGTTAATAACGCGGGACATGAAGCTTTCTTT.

Comments on this clone: Additional DNA sequences in this sample encode the identical CDR3. The rearrangement uses TRBV7-9 and TRBJ2-7; 11 bases match TRBD2. The CDR3 extends over 14 amino acids. Germline CDR1 SEHNR, CDR2 FQNEAQ (reference sequence). V was pared by 4 bases and J by 3 bases, with 2 bases of the junction left unmatched. The CDR3 region is CASSSGLAGYEQYF. The CDR3 bases are TGTGCCAGCAGCTCCGGACTAGCGGGCTACGAGCAGTACTTC.

The CDR3 bases are TGTGCCAGCAGTCCCGGGCTAGCGGGAGTCAGCACAGATACGCAGTATTTT. Translated, it gives CASSPGLAGVSTDTQYF. V is TRBV28 and J is TRBJ2-3; TRBD2 aligns across 10 bases. CDR1 and CDR2 (germline): MDHEN, SYDVKM. J was trimmed by 0 bases and V by 5 bases; bases with no gene match: 8. This CDR3 has 17 amino acids.

This clone was seen a handful of times. The V gene is TRBV21-1, the J gene TRBJ1-2. TRBV21-1 is a pseudogene locus. The CDR3 is made up of 17 amino acids. DNA for the CDR3: TGTGCCAGCAGCAAAGGGGAATCAGGAAGATCCTCATATGGCTACACCTTC. Residues: CASSKGESGRSSYGYTF.